What follows describes a single T cell receptor (beta chain). Its antigen is undetermined. This entry belongs to a study of cytomegalovirus exposure and HLA in healthy donors. The study's findings and limits: The productive fraction for most TCR beta V segments was about 90% or about 30% in an earlier analysis. Later, TCR association rates were found to vary by HLA locus, highest for DRB1 and lowest for HLA-C. Some TCR beta chains (approximately 180 of them) were listed as cytomegalovirus-associated.

This CDR3 is built from 14 residues. V was trimmed by 5 bases and J by 0 bases, leaving 8 bases between them. Germline V gene lookup returns CDR1 MNHNY and CDR2 SVGAGI (reference sequence). PCR was performed using 60 Vbeta and 13 Jbeta primers. Clones were sequenced by immunoSEQ multiplex PCR, and TCRdb holds only the in-frame ones, with some missing. The sample holds under 200,000 clones; 60% to 80% are singletons and the top ten take roughly 7.6%. The gene calls are TRBV6-6 and TRBJ1-3; D not resolved. Material: PBMCs. The clonotype comes from a woman aged 35 to 49 in good health and CMV-seropositive. The CDR3 DNA is TGTGCCAGCAGTGGCCGGGACTCTGGAAACACCATATATTTT. Residues: CASSGRDSGNTIYF.